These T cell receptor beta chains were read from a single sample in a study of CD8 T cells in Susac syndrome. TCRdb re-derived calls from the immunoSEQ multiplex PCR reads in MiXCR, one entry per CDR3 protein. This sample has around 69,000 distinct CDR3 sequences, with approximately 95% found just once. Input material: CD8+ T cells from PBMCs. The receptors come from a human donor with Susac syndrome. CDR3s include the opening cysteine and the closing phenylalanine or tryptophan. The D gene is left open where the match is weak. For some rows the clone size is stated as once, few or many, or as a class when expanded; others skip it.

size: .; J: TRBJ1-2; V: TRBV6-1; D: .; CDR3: CASSEWASHGYTF; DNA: TGTGCCAGCAGTGAATGGGCGTCCCATGGCTACACCTTC
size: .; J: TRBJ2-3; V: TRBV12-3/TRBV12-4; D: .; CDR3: CASTLVFAAASSTDTQYF; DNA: TGTGCCAGCACCCTCGTATTCGCAGCGGCATCTAGCACAGATACGCAGTATTTT
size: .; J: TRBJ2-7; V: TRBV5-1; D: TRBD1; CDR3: CASSLGQGNEQYF; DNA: TGCGCCAGCAGCTTAGGACAGGGCAACGAGCAGTACTTC
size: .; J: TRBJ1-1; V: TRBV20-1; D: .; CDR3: CSARRGALNTEAFF; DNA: TGCAGTGCTCGGAGAGGGGCCTTGAACACTGAAGCTTTCTTT
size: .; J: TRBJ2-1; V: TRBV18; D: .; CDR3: CASSPSDFRYGEQFF; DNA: TGTGCCAGCTCACCATCAGACTTCCGATATGGTGAGCAGTTCTTC
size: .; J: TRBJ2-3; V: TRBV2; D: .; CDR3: CASVEGGTDTQYF; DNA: TGTGCCAGTGTGGAGGGGGGCACAGATACGCAGTATTTT
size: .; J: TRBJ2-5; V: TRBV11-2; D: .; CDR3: CASSKSDSYRETQYF; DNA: TGTGCCAGCAGCAAAAGTGACTCGTATCGAGAGACCCAGTACTTC
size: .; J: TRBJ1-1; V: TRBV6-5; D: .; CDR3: CASQSDGNTEAFF; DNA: TGTGCCAGTCAATCCGACGGAAACACTGAAGCTTTCTTT
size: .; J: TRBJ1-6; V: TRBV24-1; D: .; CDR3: CATSLKQVDSPLHF; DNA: TGTGCCACCAGTCTAAAACAGGTGGATTCACCCCTCCACTTT
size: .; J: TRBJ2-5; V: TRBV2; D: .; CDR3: CASSWDKGIQYF; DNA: TGTGCCAGCAGTTGGGACAAGGGGATCCAGTACTTC
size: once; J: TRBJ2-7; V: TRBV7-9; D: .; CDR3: CASSQGRDWSYEQYF; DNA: TGTGCCAGCAGCCAGGGCCGGGACTGGTCCTACGAGCAGTACTTC
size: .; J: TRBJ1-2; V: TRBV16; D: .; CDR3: CASSQSVTGYGYTF; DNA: TGTGCCAGCAGCCAATCGGTTACAGGCTATGGCTACACCTTC
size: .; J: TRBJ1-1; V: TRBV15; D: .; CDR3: CATSRQGLNTEAFF; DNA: TGTGCCACCAGCAGACAGGGTCTGAACACTGAAGCTTTCTTT
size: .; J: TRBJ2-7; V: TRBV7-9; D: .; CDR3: CASSSPGRGSYEQYF; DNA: TGTGCCAGCAGCTCGCCGGGTCGAGGATCCTACGAGCAGTACTTC
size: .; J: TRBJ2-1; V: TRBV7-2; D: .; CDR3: CASSSQGPTYNEQFF; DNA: TGTGCCAGCAGCTCACAGGGTCCAACCTACAATGAGCAGTTCTTC
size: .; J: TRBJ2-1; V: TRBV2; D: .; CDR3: CASSLPRTEQYYNEQFF; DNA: TGTGCCAGCAGCCTCCCGCGGACAGAGCAATACTACAATGAGCAGTTCTTC
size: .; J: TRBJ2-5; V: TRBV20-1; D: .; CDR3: CSARDRPAYYQETQYF; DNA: TGCAGTGCTAGAGATCGGCCAGCGTACTACCAAGAGACCCAGTACTTC
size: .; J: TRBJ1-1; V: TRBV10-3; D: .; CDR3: CAISEGGNTEAFF; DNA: TGTGCCATCAGTGAAGGAGGGAACACTGAAGCTTTCTTT
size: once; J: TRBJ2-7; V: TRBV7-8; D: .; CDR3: CASSLAWGAPPTYEQYF; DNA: TGTGCCAGCAGCTTAGCCTGGGGAGCCCCGCCGACCTACGAGCAGTACTTC
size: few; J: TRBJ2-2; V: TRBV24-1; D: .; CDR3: CATSAQGVNTGELFF; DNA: TGTGCCACCAGTGCGCAGGGTGTGAACACCGGGGAGCTGTTTTTT
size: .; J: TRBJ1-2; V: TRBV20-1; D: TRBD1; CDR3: CSASRTGGGREVLWDYGYTF; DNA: TGCAGTGCTAGTCGGACAGGGGGGGGAAGGGAGGTATTATGGGACTATGGCTACACCTTC
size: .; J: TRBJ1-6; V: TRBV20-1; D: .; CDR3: CSARDQTSYSYNSPLHF; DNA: TGCAGTGCTAGAGATCAGACGAGTTACTCCTATAATTCACCCCTCCACTTT
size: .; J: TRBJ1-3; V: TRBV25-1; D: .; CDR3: CASSEAGGNTIYF; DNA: TGTGCCAGCAGTGAAGCCGGCGGAAACACCATATATTTT
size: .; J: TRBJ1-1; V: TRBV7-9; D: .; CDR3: CASSLAQFMNTEAFF; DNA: TGTGCCAGCAGCTTAGCGCAGTTTATGAACACTGAAGCTTTCTTT
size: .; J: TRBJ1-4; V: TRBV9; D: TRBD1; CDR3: CASSVKQGASEKLFF; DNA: TGTGCCAGCAGCGTTAAACAGGGGGCGAGCGAAAAACTGTTTTTT
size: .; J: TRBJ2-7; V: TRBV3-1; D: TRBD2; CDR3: CASSQDLSGGYEQYF; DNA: TGTGCCAGCAGCCAAGATCTGAGCGGGGGCTACGAGCAGTACTTC
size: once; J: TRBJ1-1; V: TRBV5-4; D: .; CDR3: CASSLMGVTEAFF; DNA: TGTGCCAGCAGCTTGATGGGGGTCACTGAAGCTTTCTTT
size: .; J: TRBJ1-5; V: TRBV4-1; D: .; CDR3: CASSQTTSSLQPQHF; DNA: TGCGCCAGCAGCCAAACCACTTCATCTCTACAGCCCCAGCATTTT
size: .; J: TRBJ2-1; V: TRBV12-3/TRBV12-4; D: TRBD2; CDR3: CASSFGALAGYNEQFF; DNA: TGTGCCAGCAGTTTCGGTGCACTAGCGGGTTACAATGAGCAGTTCTTC
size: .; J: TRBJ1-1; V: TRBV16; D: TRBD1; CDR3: CASSQRQGRAEAFF; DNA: TGTGCCAGCAGCCAAAGACAGGGTAGGGCTGAAGCTTTCTTT
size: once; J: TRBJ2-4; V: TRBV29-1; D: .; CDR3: CSVVHPLGKNIQYF; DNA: TGCAGCGTTGTTCACCCTTTAGGGAAAAACATTCAGTACTTC
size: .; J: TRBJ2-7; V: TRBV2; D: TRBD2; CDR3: CASSLLAGSSYEQYF; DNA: TGTGCCAGCAGTCTACTAGCGGGGAGCTCCTACGAGCAGTACTTC
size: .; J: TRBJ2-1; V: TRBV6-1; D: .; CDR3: CASSETWRYNEQFF; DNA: TGTGCCAGCAGTGAAACCTGGCGGTACAATGAGCAGTTCTTC
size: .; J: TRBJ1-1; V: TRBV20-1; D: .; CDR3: CSARDLRGDPGLNTEAFF; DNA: TGCAGTGCTAGAGATCTGAGGGGAGACCCCGGCCTGAACACTGAAGCTTTCTTT
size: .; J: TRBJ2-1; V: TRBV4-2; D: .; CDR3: CASSQDLGDFYNEQFF; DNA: TGTGCCAGCAGCCAAGATCTAGGGGACTTCTACAATGAGCAGTTCTTC
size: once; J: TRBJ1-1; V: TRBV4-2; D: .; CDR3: CASSQWLNTEAFF; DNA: TGTGCCAGCAGCCAGTGGCTGAACACTGAAGCTTTCTTT
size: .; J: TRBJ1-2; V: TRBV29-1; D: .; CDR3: CSVGRLDYGYTF; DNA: TGCAGCGTTGGACGGTTGGACTATGGCTACACCTTC
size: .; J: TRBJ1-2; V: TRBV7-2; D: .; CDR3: CASSPSGGGNYGYTF; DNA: TGTGCCAGCAGCCCGAGTGGAGGGGGAAACTATGGCTACACCTTC
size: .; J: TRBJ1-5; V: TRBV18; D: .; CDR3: CASSPQEEQPQHF; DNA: TGTGCCAGCTCACCACAGGAAGAGCAGCCCCAGCATTTT
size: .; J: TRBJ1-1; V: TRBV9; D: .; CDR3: CASSVGGMGVTEAFF; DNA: TGTGCCAGCAGCGTAGGAGGGATGGGAGTCACTGAAGCTTTCTTT
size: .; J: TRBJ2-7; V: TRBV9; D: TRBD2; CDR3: CASSAGGRGEQYF; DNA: TGTGCCAGCAGCGCGGGGGGGAGGGGCGAGCAGTACTTC
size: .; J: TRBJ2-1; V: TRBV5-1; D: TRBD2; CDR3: CASSLEFAGGPSEQFF; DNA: TGCGCCAGCAGCTTGGAATTCGCGGGGGGGCCTAGTGAGCAGTTCTTC
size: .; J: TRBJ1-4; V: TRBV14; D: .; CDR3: CASSQWGTNEKLFF; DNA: TGTGCCAGCAGCCAATGGGGGACTAATGAAAAACTGTTTTTT
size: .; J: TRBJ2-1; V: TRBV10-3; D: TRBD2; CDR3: CAISERTSTYNEQFF; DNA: TGTGCCATCAGTGAAAGGACTAGTACCTACAATGAGCAGTTCTTC
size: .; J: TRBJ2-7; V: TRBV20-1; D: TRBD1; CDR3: CSAGTGGTYEQYF; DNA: TGCAGTGCTGGAACAGGGGGGACCTACGAGCAGTACTTC
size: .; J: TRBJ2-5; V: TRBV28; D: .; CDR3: CASGEPQETQYF; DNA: TGTGCCAGCGGGGAGCCTCAAGAGACCCAGTACTTC
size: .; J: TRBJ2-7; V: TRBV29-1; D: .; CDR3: CSVEDREGGDGEQYF; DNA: TGCAGCGTTGAAGACCGAGAAGGGGGGGACGGAGAGCAGTACTTC
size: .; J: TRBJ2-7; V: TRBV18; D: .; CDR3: CASSPERSAGEQYF; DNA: TGTGCCAGCTCACCAGAGCGGAGCGCGGGTGAGCAGTACTTC
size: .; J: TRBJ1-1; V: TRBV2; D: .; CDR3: CASSGQAGNTEAFF; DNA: TGTGCCAGCAGTGGGCAGGCGGGGAACACTGAAGCTTTCTTT
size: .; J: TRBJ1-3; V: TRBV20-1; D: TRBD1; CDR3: CSARGDDRALGNTIYF; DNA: TGCAGTGCTAGAGGGGACGACAGGGCACTAGGAAACACCATATATTTT
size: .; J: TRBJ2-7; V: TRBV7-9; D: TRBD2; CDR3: CASSLRSSGSSYEQYF; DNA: TGTGCCAGCAGCTTACGTTCTAGCGGGAGCTCCTACGAGCAGTACTTC